The 8 T cell receptor beta chains given below trace back to one sample, sequenced in a study of T cell responses to AZD1222 COVID-19 vaccine. Sequenced by immunoSEQ multiplex PCR; TCRdb stores in-frame clones only, minus some. This table has more than 85,000 clones, 84% appearing once. Specimen: peripheral blood, collected on day 0 of AZD1222 vaccination. Receptor source: an adult in good health.

This clone was observed a handful of times. V gene TRBV7-8 combines with J gene TRBJ1-6; weak D call: TRBD1 (5 bases). In germline, CDR1 is SGHVS, CDR2 FQNEAQ. The CDR3 is 18 residues long. The germline V and J ends were trimmed by 7 bases and 0 bases, with 19 bases remaining between them. The CDR3 loop is CASTSGQGISSYNSPLHF. The CDR3 nucleotides are TGTGCCAGCACCTCTGGGCAGGGCATAAGCTCCTATAATTCACCCCTCCACTTT. Full variable domain (missing parts from reference TRBV7-8 and TRBJ1-6): GAGVSQSPRYKVAKRGQDVALRCDPISGHVSLFWYQQALGQGPEFLTYFQNEAQLDKSGLPSDRFFAERPEGSVSTLKIQRTQQEDSAVYLCASTSGQGISSYNSPLHFGNGTRLTVT.

The count of this clone is one. This chain connects TRBV12-3 or TRBV12-4 to TRBJ1-2, with TRBD1 as a possible D gene (5 bases). V was shortened by 6 bases and J by 4 bases, with 12 bases between the two germline ends. The CDR3 is made up of 13 amino acids. The CDR3 DNA is TGTGCCAGCAGCCCAGGGTACGGCTATGGCTACACCTTC. It is translated as CASSPGYGYGYTF.

This clone was counted a single time. The V and J genes are TRBV28 and TRBJ1-1; D gene ambiguous. V lost 1 base and J 1 base, leaving 7 bases between the germline ends. The CDR3 contains 14 residues. CDR1 and CDR2 from the germline V gene are MDHEN and SYDVKM. The CDR3 region is CASSLSPWNTEAFF. The DNA of the CDR3 is TGTGCCAGCAGTTTATCCCCGTGGAACACTGAAGCTTTCTTT.

The chain carries TRBV28 and TRBJ1-4; a weak D match, TRBD1 (6 bases). V was pared by 8 bases and J by 7 bases, with 20 bases between. Looked up from germline, CDR1 is MDHEN and CDR2 is SYDVKM. CDR3 size: 15 residues. CDR3 nucleotides: TGTGCCAGCGTGTCTCCCAGGGGTGACGTTGAAAAACTGTTTTTT. Its translation is CASVSPRGDVEKLFF. The full variable domain, rest sourced from reference TRBV28 and TRBJ1-4, is DVKVTQSSRYLVKRTGEKVFLECVQDMDHENMFWYRQDPGLGLRLIYFSYDVKMKEKGDIPEGYSVSREKKERFSLILESASTNQTSMYLCASVSPRGDVEKLFFGSGTQLSVL.

As regards this clone: One end of the junction does not line up with germline, which may come from a read error. The rearrangement joins TRBV7-9 to TRBJ1-2, with D tentatively TRBD1 (6 bases). The germline gives CDR1 SEHNR, CDR2 FQNEAQ (reference sequence). CDR3 length: 16 residues. CDR3 DNA sequence: TGTGCCAGCAGCCTAGCAGGACAGAGAATAAACTATGGCTACACCTTC. This codes for CASSLAGQRINYGYTF. Full variable domain (outside the CDR3, taken from reference TRBV7-9 and TRBJ1-2): DTGVSQNPRHKITKRGQNVTFRCDPISEHNRLYWYRQTLGQGPEFLTYFQNEAQLEKSRLLSDRFSAERPKGSFSTLEIQRTEQGDSAMYLCASSLAGQRINYGYTFGSGTRLTVV.

The gene calls are TRBV19 and TRBJ2-4; D remains unclear. Trimming stripped 6 bases from V and 6 bases from J, with 18 bases between. The CDR3 is made up of 15 amino acids. Per the germline V gene, CDR1 is LNHDA and CDR2 is SQIVND (reference sequence). The CDR3 protein is CASSPKASFLNIQYF. The CDR3 coding sequence is TGTGCCAGTAGCCCGAAGGCTTCCTTCCTAAACATTCAGTACTTC.

The chain recombines TRBV9 with TRBJ1-4; 11 positions match TRBD1. CDR1 and CDR2 from the germline V gene are SGDLS and YYNGEE. Losses at the gene ends were 6 bases for V and 6 bases for J; bases not matched to a gene: 10. This CDR3 has 16 amino acids. The CDR3 sequence: CASNLGDRGSDEKLFF. CDR3 sequence (DNA): TGTGCCAGCAACCTTGGGGACAGGGGGTCCGATGAAAAACTGTTTTTT.

This chain uses TRBV11-2 with TRBJ2-7; perhaps D is TRBD1 or TRBD2 (5 bases each). V was clipped by 1 base and J by 5 bases, with 24 bases between them. CDR1 and CDR2 from the germline V gene are SGHAT and FQNNGV. This CDR3 region has 18 residues. For the CDR3, the DNA is TGTGCCAGCAGCTTAGGAGGAGGTCGGGGCAAGGCCGCCAACGAGCAGTACTTC. Its translation is CASSLGGGRGKAANEQYF.